The 12 T cell receptor beta chains below all came from one sample that was sequenced in a study of response to subunit inactivated influenza vaccine. TCRdb reanalysed the RT-PCR reads using MiXCR and keeps one entry per CDR3 protein. The sample has about 520,000 distinct CDR3 sequences; approximately 7.2% are singletons. The sequencing used PBMCs from blood, collected roughly 24 months after vaccination. The source is a man aged 45 to 70 who received an inactivated influenza vaccine.

This clonotype was detected many times. The chain employs TRBV5-4 and TRBJ2-2, with 10 bases identical to TRBD1. Trimming at V came to 4 bases and at J to 5 bases, leaving 5 bases not matched to a gene. This CDR3 is 15 amino acids long. Per the germline V gene, CDR1 is SGHNT and CDR2 is YYREEE (reference sequence). The CDR3 DNA reads TGTGCCAGCAGCCCCTGGACAGGGGGAACCGGGGAGCTGTTTTTT. Its protein product is CASSPWTGGTGELFF.

This clonotype was observed a handful of times. This sequence joins TRBV5-5 and TRBJ1-1; D remains ambiguous. CDR3 length: 16 amino acids. The germline V and J ends were trimmed by 2 bases and 1 base, with 15 bases remaining between them. In germline, CDR1 is SGHKS, CDR2 YYEKEE (reference sequence). CDR3 sequence: CASSLQPLLGNTEAFF. CDR3 DNA sequence: TGTGCCAGCAGCTTACAGCCCCTTTTGGGGAACACTGAAGCTTTCTTT.

The rearrangement uses TRBV20-1 and TRBJ1-2; D remains unclear. CDR3 length equals 13 residues. Trimming shortened V by 5 bases and J by 4 bases, and 14 bases separated the two germline ends. Germline-derived CDR1 and CDR2 are DFQATT and SNEGSKA (reference sequence). Here the CDR3 reads CSALKRPGYGYTF. The CDR3 nucleotides are TGCAGTGCTCTGAAAAGACCTGGCTATGGCTACACCTTC.

Regarding this clonotype: The junction and the germline gene differ at one end; a read error may be behind it. V usage is TRBV13 and J usage is TRBJ2-5; TRBD2 agrees at 9 bases. Germline V CDR1 and CDR2: PRHDT, FYEKMQ (reference sequence). This CDR3 has 16 amino acids. CDR3 amino acids: CASSLGLASRGGTRYF. In nucleotides, the CDR3 is TGTGCCAGCAGCTTAGGCCTAGCATCGCGGGGGGGGACCCGGTACTTC.

In its sample, this clonotype was seen many times. The V call is TRBV12-3 or TRBV12-4, the J call TRBJ2-7, with D tentatively TRBD1 (6 bases). There are 15 residues in the CDR3. V lost 5 bases and J lost 4, with 18 bases in between. The CDR3 coding sequence is TGTGCCAGCAGTCCTCAGGGGTATGGAGAGTACGAGCAGTACTTC. Translated, it gives CASSPQGYGEYEQYF.

V usage is TRBV11-2 and J usage is TRBJ2-1, with TRBD2 identical over 11 bases. The CDR3 has 19 residues. V was clipped by 1 base and J by 7 bases; unmatched bases: 15. Germline V gene lookup returns CDR1 SGHAT and CDR2 FQNNGV. CDR3: CASSLGTEYSGGAGNEQFF. DNA for the CDR3: TGTGCCAGCAGCTTAGGGACGGAGTATAGCGGGGGGGCCGGTAATGAGCAGTTCTTC.

The chain recombines TRBV29-1 with TRBJ2-7; 7 bases line up with TRBD1. Germline values: CDR1 SQVTM, CDR2 ANQGSEA. Losses at the gene ends were 6 bases for V and 2 bases for J; bases not matched to a gene: 7. CDR3 length: 13 residues. The CDR3 DNA sequence: TGCAGCGTGGGCCGGGACAGTGCCTACGAGCAGTACTTC. Translating it yields CSVGRDSAYEQYF.

J is TRBJ2-1 and V is TRBV18, with 9 bases matching TRBD2. The CDR3 runs to 15 residues. Losses at the gene ends were 5 bases for V and 9 bases for J; bases not matched to a gene: 11. Per germline, CDR1 KGHSH and CDR2 LQKENI. This chain's CDR3 is CASSYTPPLAGEQFF. In DNA form, the CDR3 reads TGTGCCAGCTCATACACTCCCCCACTAGCGGGTGAGCAGTTCTTC.

This clonotype was seen a few times. A much larger clonotype is one base distant, so this may be a read error. The gene calls are TRBV12-3 or TRBV12-4 and TRBJ2-3, with 7 bases that match TRBD2. There are 18 residues in the CDR3. This CDR3 is CARSLASWGGWSSDTQYF. Written as DNA, the CDR3 is TGTGCCCGCAGTTTAGCGTCCTGGGGGGGGTGGTCTTCAGATACGCAGTATTTT.

This clonotype was counted a few times. The gene calls are TRBV7-1 and TRBJ2-5; D is perhaps TRBD1 or TRBD2 (5 bases each). TRBV7-1 is labeled an ORF, and its function is uncertain. Trimming removed 7 bases at V and 2 bases at J, with 35 bases between. The length of the CDR3 is 21 residues. The DNA of the CDR3 is TGTGCCAGCATCCAATCCCCCAGCCGGGACCGCTCCACAGGTTTGCAAGAGACCCAGTACTTC. Its protein is CASIQSPSRDRSTGLQETQYF.

This clonotype appeared a few times. The chain links TRBV7-2 to TRBJ2-1, with D perhaps assigned TRBD1 or TRBD2 (6 bases each). This CDR3 comprises 15 residues. Germline CDR1 reads SGHTA; CDR2 reads FQGNSA. V was trimmed by 5 bases and J by 4 bases, leaving 15 bases between them. Here the CDR3 DNA reads TGTGCCAGCAGCCCTATCGGGGGCCATTACAATGAGCAGTTCTTC. Translated, it gives CASSPIGGHYNEQFF. Full variable domain (rest looked up from reference TRBV7-2 and TRBJ2-1): GAGVSQSPSNKVTEKGKDVELRCDPISGHTALYWYRQSLGQGLEFLIYFQGNSAPDKSGLPSDRFSAERTGGSVSTLTIQRTQQEDSAVYLCASSPIGGHYNEQFFGPGTRLTVL.

This clonotype came up a few times. The chain has TRBV18 and TRBJ2-7, with 7 bases matching TRBD1. The V and J ends lost 0 bases and 0 bases, in that order; junction bases with no gene match: 5. This CDR3 spans 16 amino acids. From germline, CDR1 is KGHSH and CDR2 LQKENI. The CDR3 nucleotides are TGTGCCAGCTCACCACCCTACAGGGGAAACTCCTACGAGCAGTACTTC. It translates to CASSPPYRGNSYEQYF.